This T cell receptor beta chain originates from a study of cytomegalovirus exposure and HLA in healthy donors. This PCR relied on a set of 60 Vbeta primers and 13 Jbeta primers. The table came from immunoSEQ multiplex PCR; TCRdb's copy has only in-frame clones and leaves some out. Among 120,000 to 150,000 clones listed, 76% were seen once. Trimming stripped 4 bases from V and 2 bases from J, with 22 bases between. This CDR3 is 18 amino acids long. Germline V lookup: CDR1 SGHDN, CDR2 FVKESK. The sequenced material came from PBMCs. This receptor was identified in a woman aged 40 to 49 in good health and CMV-seronegative. This chain uses TRBV14 with TRBJ2-3; no definite D call. The CDR3, as DNA: TGTGCCAGCAGCCCCCCCTTCGAAGACTCGCCACCCACAGATACGCAGTATTTT. This codes for CASSPPFEDSPPTDTQYF.